This T cell receptor beta chain originates from a study of T cell repertoires in cytomegalovirus infection. In the study overall: Both recently identified HLA-C-restricted and well-studied HLA-B-restricted CMV epitopes were used in the study. Public TCR beta signatures marked donors with CMV infection and the matching HLA. The study's findings and limits: Ex vivo, HLA-C-restricted CMV-specific TCR beta clonotypes prevailed over the rest of the response.

Using its own MiXCR run on the reads, TCRdb lists one record per CDR3 protein. Of 27,000 or so distinct CDR3 sequences detected, over 15% appear once; the ten largest clones hold approximately 80%. The CDR3 loop spans 14 amino acids. Looked up from germline, CDR1 is MNHNY and CDR2 is SVGAGI (reference sequence). V shed 8 bases and J 0 bases; nucleotides not matched to a gene: 5. A remark on this clonotype: Antigen unknown.

Sequencing was performed on CD8+ T cells from cultured PBMCs, taken from culture after CMV antigen stimulation. This TCR derives from a human donor in good health (CMV status not recorded). Some clones in this sample may be carry-over from other donors' samples. V gene TRBV6-6 combines with J gene TRBJ1-1; 8 nucleotides match TRBD1. The CDR3 protein is CASRTGRVNTEAFF. The CDR3 DNA reads TGTGCCAGCCGGACAGGGAGGGTGAACACTGAAGCTTTCTTT.